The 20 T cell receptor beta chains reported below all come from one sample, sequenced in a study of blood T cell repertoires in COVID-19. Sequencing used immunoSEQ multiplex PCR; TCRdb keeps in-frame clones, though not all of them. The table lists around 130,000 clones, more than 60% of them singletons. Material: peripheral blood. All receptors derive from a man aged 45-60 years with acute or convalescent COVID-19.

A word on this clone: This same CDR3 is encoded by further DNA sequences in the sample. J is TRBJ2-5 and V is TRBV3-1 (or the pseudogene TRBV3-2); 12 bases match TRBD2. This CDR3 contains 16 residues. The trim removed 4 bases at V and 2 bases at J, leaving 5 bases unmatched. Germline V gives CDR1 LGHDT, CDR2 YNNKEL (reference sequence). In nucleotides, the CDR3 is TGTGCCAGCAGCCGCGGGCTAGCGGGGGGGCAAGAGACCCAGTACTTC. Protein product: CASSRGLAGGQETQYF.

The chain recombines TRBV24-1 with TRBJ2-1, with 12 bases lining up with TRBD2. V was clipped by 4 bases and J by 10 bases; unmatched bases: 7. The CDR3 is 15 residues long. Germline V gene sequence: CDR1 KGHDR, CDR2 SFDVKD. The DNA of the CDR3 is TGTGCCACCAGTGACCCTGGACTAGCGGGGATCGAGCAGTTCTTC. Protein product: CATSDPGLAGIEQFF.

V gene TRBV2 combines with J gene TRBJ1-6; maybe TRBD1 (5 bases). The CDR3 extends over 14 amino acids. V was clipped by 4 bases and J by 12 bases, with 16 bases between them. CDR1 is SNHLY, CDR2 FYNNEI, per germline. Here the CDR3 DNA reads TGTGCCAGCAGTGGGACACCGGATTTCGGACCCCTCCACTTT. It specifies CASSGTPDFGPLHF.

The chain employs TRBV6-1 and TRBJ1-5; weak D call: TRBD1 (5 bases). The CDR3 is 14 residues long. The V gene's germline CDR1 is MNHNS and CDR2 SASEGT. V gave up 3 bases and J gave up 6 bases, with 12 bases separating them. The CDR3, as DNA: TGTGCCAGCAGTGAGGGGGGGGTGGTTCAGCCCCAGCATTTT. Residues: CASSEGGVVQPQHF.

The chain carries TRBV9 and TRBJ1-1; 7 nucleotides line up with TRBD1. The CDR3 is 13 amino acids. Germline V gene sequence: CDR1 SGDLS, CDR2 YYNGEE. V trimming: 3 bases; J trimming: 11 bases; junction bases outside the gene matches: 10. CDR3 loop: CASSAYRGRRAFF. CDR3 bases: TGTGCCAGCAGCGCGTACAGGGGCCGGAGGGCTTTCTTT.

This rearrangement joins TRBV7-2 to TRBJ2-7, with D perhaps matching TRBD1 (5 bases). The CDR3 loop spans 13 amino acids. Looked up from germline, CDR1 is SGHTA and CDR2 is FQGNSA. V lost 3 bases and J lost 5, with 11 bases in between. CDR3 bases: TGTGCCAGCAGCTTGCTAAGGGGAAACGAGCAGTACTTC. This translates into CASSLLRGNEQYF.

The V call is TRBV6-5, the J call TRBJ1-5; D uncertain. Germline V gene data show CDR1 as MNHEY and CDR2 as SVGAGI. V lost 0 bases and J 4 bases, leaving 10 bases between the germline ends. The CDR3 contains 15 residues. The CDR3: CASSYSITANQPQHF. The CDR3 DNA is TGTGCCAGCAGTTACTCGATAACAGCTAATCAGCCCCAGCATTTT.

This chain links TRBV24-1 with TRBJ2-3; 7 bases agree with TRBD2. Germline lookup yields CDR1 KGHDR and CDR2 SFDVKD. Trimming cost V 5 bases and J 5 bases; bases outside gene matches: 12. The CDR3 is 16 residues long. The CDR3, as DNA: TGTGCCACCAGTGTCCCTCTGGCGGGGGTAGGAGATACGCAGTATTTT. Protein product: CATSVPLAGVGDTQYF.

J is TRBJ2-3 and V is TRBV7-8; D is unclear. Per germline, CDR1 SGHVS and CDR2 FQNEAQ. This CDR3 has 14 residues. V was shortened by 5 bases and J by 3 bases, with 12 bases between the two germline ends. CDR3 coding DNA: TGTGCCAGCAGCGTTGGTTTGAGTACAGATACGCAGTATTTT. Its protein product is CASSVGLSTDTQYF.

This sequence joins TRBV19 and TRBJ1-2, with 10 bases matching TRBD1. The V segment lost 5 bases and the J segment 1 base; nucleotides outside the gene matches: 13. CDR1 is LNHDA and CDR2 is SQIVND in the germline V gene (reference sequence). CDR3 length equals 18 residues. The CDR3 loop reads CASSVLPGQGRYNYGYTF. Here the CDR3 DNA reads TGTGCCAGTAGTGTGCTACCGGGACAGGGGCGCTATAACTATGGCTACACCTTC.

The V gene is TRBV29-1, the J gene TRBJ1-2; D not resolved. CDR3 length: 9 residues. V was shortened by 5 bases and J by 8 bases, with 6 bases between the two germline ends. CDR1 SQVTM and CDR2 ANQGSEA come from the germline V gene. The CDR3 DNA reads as TGCAGCGTTTCGGGGGGCTACACCTTC. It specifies CSVSGGYTF. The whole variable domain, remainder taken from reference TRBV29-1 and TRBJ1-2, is SAVISQKPSRDICQRGTSLTIQCQVDSQVTMMFWYRQQPGQSLTLIATANQGSEATYESGFVIDKFPISRPNLTFSTLTVSNMSPEDSSIYLCSVSGGYTFGSGTRLTVV.

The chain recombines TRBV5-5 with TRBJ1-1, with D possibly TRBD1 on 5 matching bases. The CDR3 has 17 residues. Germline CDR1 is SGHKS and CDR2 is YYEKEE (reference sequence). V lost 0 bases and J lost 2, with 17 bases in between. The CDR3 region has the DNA TGTGCCAGCAGCTTGGGGGCGTTAGGGGTCCGTAACACTGAAGCTTTCTTT. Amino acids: CASSLGALGVRNTEAFF.

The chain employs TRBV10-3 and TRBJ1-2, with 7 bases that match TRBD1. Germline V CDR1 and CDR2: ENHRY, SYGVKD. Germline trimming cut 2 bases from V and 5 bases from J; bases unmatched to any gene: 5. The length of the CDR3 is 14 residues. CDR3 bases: TGTGCCATCAGTGAGCGGGACAGCTTGTATGGCTACACCTTC. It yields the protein CAISERDSLYGYTF.

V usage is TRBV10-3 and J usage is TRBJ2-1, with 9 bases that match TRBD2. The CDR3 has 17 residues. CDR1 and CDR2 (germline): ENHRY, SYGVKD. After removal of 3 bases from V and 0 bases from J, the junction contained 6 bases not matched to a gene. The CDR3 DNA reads TGTGCCATCAGTGACCCAGCGGGGGGCTCCTCCTACAATGAGCAGTTCTTC. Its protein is CAISDPAGGSSYNEQFF.

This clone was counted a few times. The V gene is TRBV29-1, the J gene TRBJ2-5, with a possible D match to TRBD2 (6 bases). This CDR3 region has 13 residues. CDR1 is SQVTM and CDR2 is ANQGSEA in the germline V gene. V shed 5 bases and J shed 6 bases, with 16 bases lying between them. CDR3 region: CSVKPASEQTQYF. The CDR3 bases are TGCAGCGTTAAGCCGGCTAGCGAACAGACCCAGTACTTC.

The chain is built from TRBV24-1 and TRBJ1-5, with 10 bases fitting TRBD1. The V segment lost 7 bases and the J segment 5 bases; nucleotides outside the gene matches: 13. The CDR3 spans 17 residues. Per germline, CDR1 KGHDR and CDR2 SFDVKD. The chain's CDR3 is CATSPSGTGELDQPQHF. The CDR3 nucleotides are TGTGCCACCAGCCCCTCTGGGACAGGGGAATTAGATCAGCCCCAGCATTTT.

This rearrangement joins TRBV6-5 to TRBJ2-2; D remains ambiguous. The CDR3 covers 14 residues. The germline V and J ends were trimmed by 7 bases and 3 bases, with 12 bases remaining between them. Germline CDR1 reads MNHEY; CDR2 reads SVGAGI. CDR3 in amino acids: CASKKVRDTGELFF. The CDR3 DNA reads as TGTGCCAGCAAAAAGGTTCGGGACACCGGGGAGCTGTTTTTT.

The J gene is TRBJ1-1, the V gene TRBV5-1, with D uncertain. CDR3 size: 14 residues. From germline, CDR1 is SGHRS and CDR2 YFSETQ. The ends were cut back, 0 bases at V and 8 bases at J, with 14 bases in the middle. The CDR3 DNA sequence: TGCGCCAGCAGCTTGGACGGGCAGCCGGGAGAAGCTTTCTTT. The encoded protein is CASSLDGQPGEAFF.

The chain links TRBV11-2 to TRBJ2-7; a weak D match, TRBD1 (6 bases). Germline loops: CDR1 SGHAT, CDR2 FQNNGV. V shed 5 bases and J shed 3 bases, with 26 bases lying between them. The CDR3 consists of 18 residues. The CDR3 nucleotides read TGTGCCAGCAGCCCGGTTTGGGTGGGGGCAGAGAAAAACTACGAGCAGTACTTC. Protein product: CASSPVWVGAEKNYEQYF.

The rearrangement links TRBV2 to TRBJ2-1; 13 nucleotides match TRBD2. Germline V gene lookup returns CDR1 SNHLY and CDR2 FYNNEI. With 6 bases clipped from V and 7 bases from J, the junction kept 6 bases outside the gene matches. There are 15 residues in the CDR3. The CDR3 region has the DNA TGTGCCAGCAGCTGGACTAGCGGGGGTTCGAATGAGCAGTTCTTC. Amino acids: CASSWTSGGSNEQFF.